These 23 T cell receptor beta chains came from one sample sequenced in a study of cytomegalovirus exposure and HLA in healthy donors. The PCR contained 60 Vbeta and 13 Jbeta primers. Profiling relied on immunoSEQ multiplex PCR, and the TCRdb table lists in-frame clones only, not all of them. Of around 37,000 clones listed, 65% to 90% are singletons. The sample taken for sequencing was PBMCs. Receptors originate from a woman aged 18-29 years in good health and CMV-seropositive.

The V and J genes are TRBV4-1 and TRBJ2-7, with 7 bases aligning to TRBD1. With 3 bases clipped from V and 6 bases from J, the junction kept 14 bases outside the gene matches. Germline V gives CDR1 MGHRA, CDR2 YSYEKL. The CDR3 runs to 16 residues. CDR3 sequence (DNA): TGCGCCAGCAGCCACTTAAAGACAGGGAGTGACTCCGAGCAGTACTTC. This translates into CASSHLKTGSDSEQYF.

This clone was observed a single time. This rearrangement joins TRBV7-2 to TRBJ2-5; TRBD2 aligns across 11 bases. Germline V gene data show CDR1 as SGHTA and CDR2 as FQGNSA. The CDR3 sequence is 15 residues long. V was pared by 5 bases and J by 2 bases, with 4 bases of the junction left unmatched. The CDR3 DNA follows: TGTGCCAGCAGCCCAGGGACTAGCGGACAAGAGACCCAGTACTTC. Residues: CASSPGTSGQETQYF. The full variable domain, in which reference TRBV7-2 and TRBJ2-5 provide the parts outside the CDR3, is GAGVSQSPSNKVTEKGKDVELRCDPISGHTALYWYRQSLGQGLEFLIYFQGNSAPDKSGLPSDRFSAERTGGSVSTLTIQRTQQEDSAVYLCASSPGTSGQETQYFGPGTRLLVL.

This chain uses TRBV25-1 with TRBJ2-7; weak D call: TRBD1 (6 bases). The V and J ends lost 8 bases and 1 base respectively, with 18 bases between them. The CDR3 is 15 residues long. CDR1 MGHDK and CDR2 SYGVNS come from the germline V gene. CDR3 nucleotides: TGTGCCAGCCTAGCTGCGGACAGCGTATCCTACGAGCAGTACTTC. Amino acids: CASLAADSVSYEQYF.

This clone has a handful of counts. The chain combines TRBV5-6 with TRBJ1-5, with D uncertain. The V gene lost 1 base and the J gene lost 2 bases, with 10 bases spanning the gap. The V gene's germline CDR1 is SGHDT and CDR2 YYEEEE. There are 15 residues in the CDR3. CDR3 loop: CASSLRFQGNQPQHF. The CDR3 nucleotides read TGTGCCAGCAGCTTGCGGTTCCAGGGCAATCAGCCCCAGCATTTT.

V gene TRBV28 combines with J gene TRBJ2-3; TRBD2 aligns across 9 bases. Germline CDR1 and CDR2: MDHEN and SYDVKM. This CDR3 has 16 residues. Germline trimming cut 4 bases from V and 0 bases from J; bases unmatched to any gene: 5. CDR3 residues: CASSSFSGGSTDTQYF. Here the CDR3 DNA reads TGTGCCAGCAGTTCCTTTAGCGGGGGTAGCACAGATACGCAGTATTTT.

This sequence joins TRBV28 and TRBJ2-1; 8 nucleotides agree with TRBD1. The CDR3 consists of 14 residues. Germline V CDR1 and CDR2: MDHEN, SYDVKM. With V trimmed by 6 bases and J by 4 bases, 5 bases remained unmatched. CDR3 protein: CASRDRARYNEQFF. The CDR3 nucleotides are TGTGCCAGCAGGGACAGGGCCAGATACAATGAGCAGTTCTTC. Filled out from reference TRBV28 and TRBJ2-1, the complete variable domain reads DVKVTQSSRYLVKRTGEKVFLECVQDMDHENMFWYRQDPGLGLRLIYFSYDVKMKEKGDIPEGYSVSREKKERFSLILESASTNQTSMYLCASRDRARYNEQFFGPGTRLTVL.

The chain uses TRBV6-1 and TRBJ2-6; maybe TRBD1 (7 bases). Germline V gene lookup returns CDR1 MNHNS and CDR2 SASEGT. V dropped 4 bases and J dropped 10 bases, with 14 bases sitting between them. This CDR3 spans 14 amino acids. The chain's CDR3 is CASSAGGQGNVLTF. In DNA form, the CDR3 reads TGTGCCAGCAGTGCAGGGGGGCAGGGGAACGTCCTGACTTTC.

Here the CDR3 reads CASSLEGNEQFF. The CDR3 DNA is TGTGCCAGCAGCTTAGAGGGGAATGAGCAGTTCTTC. The genes are TRBV7-2 and TRBJ2-1, with TRBD1 as a possible D gene (5 bases). This CDR3 has 12 amino acids. The germline CDR1 and CDR2 sequences are SGHTA and FQGNSA. Deletions cut 1 base from V and 7 bases from J, with 5 bases between.

CDR3 DNA: TGTGCCAGCAGCCGTAGCGGGAGGGGTGGCACCGGGGAGCTGTTTTTT. Amino acids: CASSRSGRGGTGELFF. V gene TRBV6-6 combines with J gene TRBJ2-2; 11 bases match TRBD2. Germline values: CDR1 MNHNY, CDR2 SVGAGI (reference sequence). Trimming took 6 bases from V and 4 from J; bases not matched to a gene: 7. The CDR3 length is 16 residues.

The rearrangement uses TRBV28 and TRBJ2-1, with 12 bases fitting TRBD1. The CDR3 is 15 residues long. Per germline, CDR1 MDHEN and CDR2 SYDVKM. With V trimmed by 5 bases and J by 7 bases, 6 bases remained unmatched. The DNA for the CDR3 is TGTGCCAGCAGTGACCGGGACAGGGGGCAAAATGAGCAGTTCTTC. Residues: CASSDRDRGQNEQFF.

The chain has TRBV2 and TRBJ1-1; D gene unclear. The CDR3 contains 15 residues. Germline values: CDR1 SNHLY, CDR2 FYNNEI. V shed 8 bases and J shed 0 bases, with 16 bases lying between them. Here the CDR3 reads CASHTSRSMNTEAFF. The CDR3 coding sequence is TGTGCCAGCCATACGTCACGGTCAATGAACACTGAAGCTTTCTTT.

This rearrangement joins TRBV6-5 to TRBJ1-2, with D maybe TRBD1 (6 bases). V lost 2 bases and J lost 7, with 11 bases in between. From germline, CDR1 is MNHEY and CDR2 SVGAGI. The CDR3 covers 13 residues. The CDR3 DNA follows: TGTGCCAGCAGTTACGCGGGGGCGGGTGGCTACACCTTC. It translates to CASSYAGAGGYTF.

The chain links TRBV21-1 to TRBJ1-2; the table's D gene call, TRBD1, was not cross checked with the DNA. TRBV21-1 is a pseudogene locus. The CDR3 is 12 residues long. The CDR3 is CARPGHNYGYTF. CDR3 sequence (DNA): TGTGCCAGACCGGGACATAACTATGGCTACACCTTC.

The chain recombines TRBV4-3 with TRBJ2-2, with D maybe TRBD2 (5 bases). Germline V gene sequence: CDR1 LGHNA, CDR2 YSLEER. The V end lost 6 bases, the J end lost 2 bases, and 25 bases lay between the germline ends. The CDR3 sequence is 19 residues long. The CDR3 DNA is TGCGCCAGCAGGCCTTCAGCTGAAACTAGGTTTTTCAACACCGGGGAGCTGTTTTTT. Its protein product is CASRPSAETRFFNTGELFF.

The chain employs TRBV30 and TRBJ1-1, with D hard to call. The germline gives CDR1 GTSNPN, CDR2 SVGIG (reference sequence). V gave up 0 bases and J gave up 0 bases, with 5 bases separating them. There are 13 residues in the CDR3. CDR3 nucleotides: TGTGCCTGGAGTGTACAGCTGAACACTGAAGCTTTCTTT. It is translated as CAWSVQLNTEAFF. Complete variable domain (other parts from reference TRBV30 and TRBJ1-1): SQTIHQWPATLVQPVGSPLSLECTVEGTSNPNLYWYRQAAGRGLQLLFYSVGIGQISSEVPQNLSASRPQDRQFILSSKKLLLSDSGFYLCAWSVQLNTEAFFGQGTRLTVV.

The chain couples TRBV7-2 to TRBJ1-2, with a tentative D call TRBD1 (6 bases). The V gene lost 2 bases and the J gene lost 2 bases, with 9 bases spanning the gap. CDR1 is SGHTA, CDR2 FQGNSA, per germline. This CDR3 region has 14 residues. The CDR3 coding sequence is TGTGCCAGCAGCTTAAGTGGACAGAACTATGGCTACACCTTC. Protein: CASSLSGQNYGYTF.

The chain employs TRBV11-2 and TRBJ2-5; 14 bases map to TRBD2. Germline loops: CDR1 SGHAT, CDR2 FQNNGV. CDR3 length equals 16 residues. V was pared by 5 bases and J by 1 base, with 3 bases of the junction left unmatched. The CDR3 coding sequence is TGTGCCAGCAGCCGCGGGACTAGCGGGGGCCAAGAGACCCAGTACTTC. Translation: CASSRGTSGGQETQYF.

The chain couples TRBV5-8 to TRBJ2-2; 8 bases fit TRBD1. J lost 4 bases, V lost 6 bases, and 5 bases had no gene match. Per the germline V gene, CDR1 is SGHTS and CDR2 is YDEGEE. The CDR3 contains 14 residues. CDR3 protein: CASIRGLGTGELFF. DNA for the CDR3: TGTGCCAGCATCAGGGGGCTTGGCACCGGGGAGCTGTTTTTT.

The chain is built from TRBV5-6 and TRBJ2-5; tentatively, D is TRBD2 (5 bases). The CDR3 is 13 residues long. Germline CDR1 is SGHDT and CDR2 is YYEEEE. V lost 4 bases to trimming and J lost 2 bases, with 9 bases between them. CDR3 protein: CASSLGAQETQYF. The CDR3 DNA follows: TGTGCCAGCAGCCTGGGAGCGCAAGAGACCCAGTACTTC. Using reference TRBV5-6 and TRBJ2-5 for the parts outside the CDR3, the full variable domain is DAGVTQSPTHLIKTRGQQVTLRCSPKSGHDTVSWYQQALGQGPQFIFQYYEEEERQRGNFPDRFSGHQFPNYSSELNVNALLLGDSALYLCASSLGAQETQYFGPGTRLLVL.

CDR3 in amino acids: CASRRGLFSYEQYF. The CDR3 DNA reads TGTGCCAGCCGGAGGGGACTTTTTTCCTACGAGCAGTACTTC. This sequence joins TRBV6-5 and TRBJ2-7; perhaps TRBD2 as D (6 bases). The CDR3 is 14 amino acids. V lost 8 bases and J lost 1, with 15 bases in between. Per germline, CDR1 MNHEY and CDR2 SVGAGI.

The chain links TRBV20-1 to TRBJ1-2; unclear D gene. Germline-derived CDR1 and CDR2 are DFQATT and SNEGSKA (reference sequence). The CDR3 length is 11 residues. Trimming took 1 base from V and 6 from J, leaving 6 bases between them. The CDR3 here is CSARGPNGYTF. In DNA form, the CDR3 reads TGCAGTGCTAGAGGGCCCAATGGCTACACCTTC.

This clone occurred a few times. CDR3 sequence (DNA): TGTGCCAGCAGTTACGGGAGGAACACTGAAGCTTTCTTT. Its protein is CASSYGRNTEAFF. V usage is TRBV6-5 and J usage is TRBJ1-1; D not resolved. The CDR3 extends over 13 amino acids. The germline V gene encodes CDR1 MNHEY and CDR2 SVGAGI. With 2 bases removed from V and 1 base from J, the gap between germline ends came to 5 bases.

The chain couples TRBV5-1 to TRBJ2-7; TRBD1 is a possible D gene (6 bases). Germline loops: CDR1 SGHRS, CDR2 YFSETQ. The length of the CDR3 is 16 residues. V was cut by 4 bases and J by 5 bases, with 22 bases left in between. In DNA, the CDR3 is TGCGCCAGCAGCCCTAGCAACAGGGTCCGGGATCACGAGCAGTACTTC. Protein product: CASSPSNRVRDHEQYF.